The clone carrying this T cell receptor (beta chain) was observed a few times. This sample is part of a study of T cells in Graves' hyperthyroidism and ophthalmopathy. The source material, RNA transcripts, was used to amplify TCR beta CDR3 regions. The TCR CDR3 first-round RT-PCR relied on the HTBI primer set. TCRdb independently ran MiXCR on the multiplex PCR reads; one entry per CDR3 protein. The sample includes over 650,000 distinct CDR3 sequences, roughly 17% seen only once; the top ten take around 8.1%. Hyperthyroidism patients were newly diagnosed, had disease duration under 2 months, and were aged 18 to 65 years. The study based diagnoses on clinical symptoms, serum thyroxine and TRAb, thyroid ultrasound and orbital computed tomography. The CDR3 loop spans 19 amino acids. V was cut by 0 bases and J by 6 bases, with 27 bases left in between. Germline V lookup: CDR1 SGHVS, CDR2 FQNEAQ.

The receptor comes from a man between 18 and 35 years old with Graves' hyperthyroidism. Source material: blood. The V call is TRBV7-8, the J call TRBJ2-7; a weak D match, TRBD2 (7 bases). The CDR3 is CASSLAGNRGARFEVEQYF. The CDR3 nucleotides read TGTGCCAGCAGCTTAGCGGGTAATCGGGGGGCAAGGTTCGAAGTCGAGCAGTACTTC.